The clone carrying this T cell receptor (beta chain) was picked up one time. The CDR3 is made up of 13 amino acids. Per the germline V gene, CDR1 is GTSNPN and CDR2 is SVGIG (reference sequence). The ends were cut back, 3 bases at V and 6 bases at J, with 11 bases in the middle. This entry comes from a study of blood T cell repertoires in COVID-19. In the original processing: Nucleated cell number was recorded as an estimate derived from reference gene primer amplification. Sequenced by immunoSEQ multiplex PCR; TCRdb stores in-frame clones only, minus some. V and J calls plus clone size are reproduced from that table; the DNA served to infer D and trimming. The sample lists approximately 200,000 clones; 70% to 85% were seen once.

The chain combines TRBV30 with TRBJ1-4; unclear D gene. This clonotype originated in a woman in her 30s with acute or convalescent COVID-19. Sequencing was performed on peripheral blood. CDR3 nucleotides: TGTGCCTGGAGGGGCCGGGGATATGAAAAACTGTTTTTT. It is translated as CAWRGRGYEKLFF.